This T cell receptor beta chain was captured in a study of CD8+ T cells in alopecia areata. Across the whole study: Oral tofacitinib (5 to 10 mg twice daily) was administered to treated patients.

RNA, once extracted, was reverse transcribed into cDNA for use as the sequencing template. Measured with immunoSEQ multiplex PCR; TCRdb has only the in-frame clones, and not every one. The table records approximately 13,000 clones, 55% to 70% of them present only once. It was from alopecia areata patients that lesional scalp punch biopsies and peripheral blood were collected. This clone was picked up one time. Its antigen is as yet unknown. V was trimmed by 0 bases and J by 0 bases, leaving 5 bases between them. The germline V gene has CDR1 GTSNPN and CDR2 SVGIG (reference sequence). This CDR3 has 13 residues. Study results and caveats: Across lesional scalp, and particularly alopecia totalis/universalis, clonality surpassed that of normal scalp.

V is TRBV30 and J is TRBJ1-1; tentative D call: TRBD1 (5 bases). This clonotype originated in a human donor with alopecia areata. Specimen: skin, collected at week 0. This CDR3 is CAWSVQVNTEAFF. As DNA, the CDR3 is TGTGCCTGGAGTGTACAGGTGAACACTGAAGCTTTCTTT.